The present T cell receptor (beta chain) was sequenced within a study of blood T cell repertoires in COVID-19 (dated by TCRdb to 2020 to 2022). About the full investigation: Collaborator samples came from the United States, Italy and Spain and covered acute and convalescent phases of COVID-19. The prospective study material was composed of cDNA or gDNA derived from T cells, B-cell-depleted T cells, or PBMCs. The dataset comprised deeply sampled blood TCRbeta repertoires from subjects exposed to, actively infected with, or recovered from COVID-19. A freely available public database, intended as a resource for researchers studying the immune response to SARS-CoV-2, is where the repertoires were released. Samples came from the ongoing ImmuneRACE study (first 160 participants) plus 1,254 subjects from 6 global collaborators. Sample metadata almost always included a de-identified subject ID, COVID-19 status, age in years and sex. Where HLA class I and class II types were available, the types were taken from metadata supplied by the sample provider, not from assay-based typing. The research as a whole found: How much clinical and demographic metadata was included differed by source and by participant, and the metadata was provided uncurated.

TCRbeta CDR3 regions were amplified from genomic DNA by means of the immunoSEQ Assay, a bias-controlled multiplex PCR. The authors' analysis ran thus. The number of nucleated cells in each sample was estimated by amplification of reference gene primers within the assay. To quantify the absolute abundance of each unique TCRbeta CDR3 rearrangement, sequence reads were collapsed and filtered. For each sample, productive Simpson clonality was calculated as the square root of Simpson's diversity index over productive rearrangements. Sourced from immuneACCESS, this table was stored by TCRdb with only in-frame sequences that have V and J called. A share of the clones is absent; for the studies checked, an unresolved V gene accounts for under half, and the remainder has no known explanation. Clone size and the V and J calls come from that table; the DNA yielded D and trimming. The sample data list fewer than 90,000 clones, and 60% to 80% of these were observed just once. The leading ten clones occupy around 4.5% of the sample.

About this clone: Its recognized antigen is unknown. Per-base quality was not reported, and no clone a single base away is much larger than it.

The CDR3, cysteine through phenylalanine, is 14 amino acids long. Here the CDR3 DNA is all that survives: 42 bases in frame from base 1. The germline V gene (reference sequence) provides CDR1 LGHDT and CDR2 YNNKEL. A distance of 9 bases separates the germline ends of V and J, which lose 1 base and 2 bases respectively. Each collaborating institution followed its own protocols to collect whole blood in K2EDTA tubes. For TCRbeta analysis, collaborators shipped samples as frozen whole blood, isolated PBMCs, or DNA extracted from either of those sample types. Source material: peripheral blood. This chain is built from TRBV3-1 (or the pseudogene TRBV3-2) and TRBJ2-7, with no confidently assigned D gene. This sequence was found in a woman aged 45 to 65 with acute or convalescent COVID-19. The nucleotide sequence is TGTGCCAGCAGCCAAGGAGGCGGAGCCTACGAGCAGTACTTC. It is translated as CASSQGGGAYEQYF.